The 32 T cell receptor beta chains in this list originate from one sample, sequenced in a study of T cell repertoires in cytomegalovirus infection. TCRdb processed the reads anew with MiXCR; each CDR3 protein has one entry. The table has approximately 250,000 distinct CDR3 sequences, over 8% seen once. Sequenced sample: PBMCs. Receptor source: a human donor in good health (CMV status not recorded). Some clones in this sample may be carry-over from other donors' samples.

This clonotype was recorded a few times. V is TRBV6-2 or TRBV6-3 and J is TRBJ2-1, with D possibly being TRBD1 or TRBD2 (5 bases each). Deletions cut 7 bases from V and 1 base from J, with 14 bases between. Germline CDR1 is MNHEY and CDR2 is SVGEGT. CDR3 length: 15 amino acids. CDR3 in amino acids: CASTGTPGSYNEQFF. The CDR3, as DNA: TGTGCCAGCACGGGGACCCCGGGGTCCTACAATGAGCAGTTCTTC.

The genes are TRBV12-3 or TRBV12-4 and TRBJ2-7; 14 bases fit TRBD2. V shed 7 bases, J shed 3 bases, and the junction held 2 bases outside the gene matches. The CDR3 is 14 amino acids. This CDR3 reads CASKGTSGGYEQYF. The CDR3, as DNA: TGTGCCAGCAAGGGGACTAGCGGGGGCTACGAGCAGTACTTC.

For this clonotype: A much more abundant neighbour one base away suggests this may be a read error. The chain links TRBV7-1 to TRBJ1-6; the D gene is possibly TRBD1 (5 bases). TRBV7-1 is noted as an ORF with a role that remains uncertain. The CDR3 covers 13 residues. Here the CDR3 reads CASSRGMDSPLLF. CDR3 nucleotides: TGTGCCAGCTCACGGGGCATGGATTCACCCCTCCTCTTT.

CDR3 sequence: CASSGRLAGVKETQYF. In DNA, the CDR3 is TGTGCCAGTAGTGGGCGACTAGCGGGAGTGAAGGAGACCCAGTACTTC. The chain carries TRBV19 and TRBJ2-5; TRBD2 aligns across 12 bases. The germline gives CDR1 LNHDA, CDR2 SQIVND (reference sequence). The J segment lost 5 bases and the V segment lost 5 bases, leaving 9 bases of the junction unmatched. The CDR3 contains 16 residues.

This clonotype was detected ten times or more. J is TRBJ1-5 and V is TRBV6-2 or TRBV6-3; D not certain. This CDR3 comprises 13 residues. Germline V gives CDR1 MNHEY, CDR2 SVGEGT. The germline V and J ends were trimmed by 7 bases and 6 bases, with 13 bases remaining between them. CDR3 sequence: CASNPPGAQPQHF. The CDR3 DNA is TGTGCCAGCAACCCACCAGGAGCTCAGCCCCAGCATTTT.

CDR3 protein: CSAAQGTGGGYTF. CDR3 coding DNA: TGCAGTGCCGCCCAGGGTACAGGGGGTGGCTACACCTTC. The genes are TRBV20-1 and TRBJ1-2; 8 nucleotides align to TRBD1. J was trimmed by 7 bases and V by 6 bases; bases with no gene match: 10. Germline assignment: CDR1 DFQATT and CDR2 SNEGSKA (reference sequence). This CDR3 spans 13 amino acids.

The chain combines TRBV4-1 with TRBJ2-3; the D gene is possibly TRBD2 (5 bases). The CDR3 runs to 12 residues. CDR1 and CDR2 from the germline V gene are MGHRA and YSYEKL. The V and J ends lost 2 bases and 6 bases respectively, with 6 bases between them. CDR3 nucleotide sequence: TGCGCCAGCAGCCAACGGAGGGATACGCAGTATTTT. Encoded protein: CASSQRRDTQYF.

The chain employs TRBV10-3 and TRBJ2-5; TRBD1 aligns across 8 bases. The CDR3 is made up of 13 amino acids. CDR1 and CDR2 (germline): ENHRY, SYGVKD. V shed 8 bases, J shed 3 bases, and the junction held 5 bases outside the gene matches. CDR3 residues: CAIGLTGEETQYF. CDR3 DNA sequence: TGTGCCATCGGGTTGACAGGGGAAGAGACCCAGTACTTC.

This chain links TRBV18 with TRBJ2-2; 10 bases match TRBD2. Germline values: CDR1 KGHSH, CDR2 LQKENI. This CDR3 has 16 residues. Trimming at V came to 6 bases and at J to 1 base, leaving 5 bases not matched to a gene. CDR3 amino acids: CASSLLAGENTGELFF. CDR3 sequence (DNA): TGTGCCAGCTCTCTCCTAGCGGGGGAGAACACCGGGGAGCTGTTTTTT.

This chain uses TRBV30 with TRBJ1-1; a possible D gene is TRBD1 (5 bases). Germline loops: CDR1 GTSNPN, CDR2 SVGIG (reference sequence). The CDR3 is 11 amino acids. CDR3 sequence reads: CAYAKGTEAFF. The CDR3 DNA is TGTGCATATGCCAAGGGGACTGAAGCTTTCTTT. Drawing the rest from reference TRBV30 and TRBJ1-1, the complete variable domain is SQTIHQWPATLVQPVGSPLSLECTVEGTSNPNLYWYRQAAGRGLQLLFYSVGIGQISSEVPQNLSASRPQDRQFILSSKKLLLSDSGFYLCAYAKGTEAFFGQGTRLTVV.

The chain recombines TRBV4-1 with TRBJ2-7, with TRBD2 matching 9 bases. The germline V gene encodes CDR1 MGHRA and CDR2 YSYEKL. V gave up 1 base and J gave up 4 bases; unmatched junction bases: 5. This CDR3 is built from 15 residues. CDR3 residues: CASSQGGTSSYEQYF. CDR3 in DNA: TGCGCCAGCAGCCAAGGGGGGACTAGCAGTTACGAGCAGTACTTC.

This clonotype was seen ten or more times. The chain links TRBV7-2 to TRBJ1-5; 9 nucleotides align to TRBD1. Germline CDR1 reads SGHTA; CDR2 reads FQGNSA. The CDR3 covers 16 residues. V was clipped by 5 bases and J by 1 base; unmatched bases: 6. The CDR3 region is CASSPGGTGSNQPQHF. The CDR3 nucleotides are TGTGCCAGCAGCCCTGGGGGGACAGGGAGCAATCAGCCCCAGCATTTT.

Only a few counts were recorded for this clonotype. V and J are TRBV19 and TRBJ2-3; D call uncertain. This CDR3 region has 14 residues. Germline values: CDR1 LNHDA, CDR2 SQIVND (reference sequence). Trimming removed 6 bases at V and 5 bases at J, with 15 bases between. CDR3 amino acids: CASSLRFVGDTQYF. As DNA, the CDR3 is TGTGCCAGTAGCCTCCGGTTCGTCGGAGATACGCAGTATTTT.

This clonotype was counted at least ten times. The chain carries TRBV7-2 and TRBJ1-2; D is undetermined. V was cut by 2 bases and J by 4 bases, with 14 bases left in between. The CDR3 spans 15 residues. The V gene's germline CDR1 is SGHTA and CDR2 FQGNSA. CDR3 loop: CASSLRITEPYGYTF. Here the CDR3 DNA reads TGTGCCAGCAGCTTACGTATCACGGAGCCCTATGGCTACACCTTC.

The CDR3 DNA is TGTGCCAGCAGTCCCGGCCGGAGACGGGGGGGCACTGAAGCTTTCTTT. This sequence encodes CASSPGRRRGGTEAFF. The chain couples TRBV6-2 or TRBV6-3 to TRBJ1-1; tentative D call: TRBD1 (5 bases). CDR1 is MNHEY, CDR2 SVGEGT, per germline. The CDR3 has 16 residues. Trimming took off 5 bases at V and 4 bases at J, with 20 bases between the two ends.

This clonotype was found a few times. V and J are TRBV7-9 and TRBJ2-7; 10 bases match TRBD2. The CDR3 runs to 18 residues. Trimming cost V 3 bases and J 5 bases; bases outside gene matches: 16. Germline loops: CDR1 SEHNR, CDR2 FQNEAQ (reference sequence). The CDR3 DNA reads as TGTGCCAGCAGCTTTACCCCTTCTCTAGCGGGAGTTTCCCACGAGCAGTACTTC. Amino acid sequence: CASSFTPSLAGVSHEQYF. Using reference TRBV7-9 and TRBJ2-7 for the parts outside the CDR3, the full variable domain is DTGVSQNPRHKITKRGQNVTFRCDPISEHNRLYWYRQTLGQGPEFLTYFQNEAQLEKSRLLSDRFSAERPKGSFSTLEIQRTEQGDSAMYLCASSFTPSLAGVSHEQYFGPGTRLTVT.

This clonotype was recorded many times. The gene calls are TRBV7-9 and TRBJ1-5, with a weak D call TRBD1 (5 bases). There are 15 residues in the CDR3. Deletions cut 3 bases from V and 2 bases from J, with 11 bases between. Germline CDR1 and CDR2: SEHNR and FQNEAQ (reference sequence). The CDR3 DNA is TGTGCCAGCAGCTTCCGGGGCTCGGGCAATCAGCCCCAGCATTTT. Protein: CASSFRGSGNQPQHF.

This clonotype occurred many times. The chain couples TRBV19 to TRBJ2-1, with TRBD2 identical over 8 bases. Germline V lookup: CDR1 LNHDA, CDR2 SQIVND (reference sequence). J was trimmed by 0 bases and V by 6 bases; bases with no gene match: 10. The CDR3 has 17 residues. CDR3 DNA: TGTGCCAGTAGCACTAGCGGCCCTCTTAGCTCCTACAATGAGCAGTTCTTC. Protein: CASSTSGPLSSYNEQFF.

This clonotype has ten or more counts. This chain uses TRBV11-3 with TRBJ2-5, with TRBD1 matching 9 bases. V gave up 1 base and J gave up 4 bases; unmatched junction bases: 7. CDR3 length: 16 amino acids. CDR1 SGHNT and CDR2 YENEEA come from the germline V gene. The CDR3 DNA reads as TGTGCCAGCAGCTTAGTTTCGACAGGGGGAGGAGAGACCCAGTACTTC. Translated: CASSLVSTGGGETQYF.

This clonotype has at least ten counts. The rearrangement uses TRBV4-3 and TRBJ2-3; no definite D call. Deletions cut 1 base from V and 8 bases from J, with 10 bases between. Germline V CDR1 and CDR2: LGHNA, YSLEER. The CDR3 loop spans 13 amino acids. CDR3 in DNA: TGCGCCAGCAGCCAAGCCAAGGGCGTTACGCAGTATTTT. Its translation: CASSQAKGVTQYF.

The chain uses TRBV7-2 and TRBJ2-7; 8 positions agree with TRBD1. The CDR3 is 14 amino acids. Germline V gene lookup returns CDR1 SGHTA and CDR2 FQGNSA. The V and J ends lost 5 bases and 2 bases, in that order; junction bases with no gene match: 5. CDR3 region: CASSIHRGTYEQYF. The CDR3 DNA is TGTGCCAGCAGCATTCACAGGGGGACCTACGAGCAGTACTTC.

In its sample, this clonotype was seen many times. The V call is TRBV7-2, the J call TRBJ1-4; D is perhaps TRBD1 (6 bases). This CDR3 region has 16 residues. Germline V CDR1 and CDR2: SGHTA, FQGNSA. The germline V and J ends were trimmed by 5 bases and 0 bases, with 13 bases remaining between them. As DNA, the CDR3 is TGTGCCAGCAGCCCCACCGGGACAACAACTAATGAAAAACTGTTTTTT. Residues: CASSPTGTTTNEKLFF.

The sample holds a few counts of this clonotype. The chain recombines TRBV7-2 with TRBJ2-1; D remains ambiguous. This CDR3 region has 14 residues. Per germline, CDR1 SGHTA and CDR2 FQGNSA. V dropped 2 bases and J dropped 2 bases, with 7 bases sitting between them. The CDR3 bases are TGTGCCAGCAGCTTAACAACAGCCTACAATGAGCAGTTCTTC. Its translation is CASSLTTAYNEQFF. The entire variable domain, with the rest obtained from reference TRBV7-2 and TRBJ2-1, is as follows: GAGVSQSPSNKVTEKGKDVELRCDPISGHTALYWYRQSLGQGLEFLIYFQGNSAPDKSGLPSDRFSAERTGGSVSTLTIQRTQQEDSAVYLCASSLTTAYNEQFFGPGTRLTVL.

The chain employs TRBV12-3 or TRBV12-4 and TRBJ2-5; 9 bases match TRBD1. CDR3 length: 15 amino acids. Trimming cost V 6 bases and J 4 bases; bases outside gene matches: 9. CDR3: CASSRPGQGGETQYF. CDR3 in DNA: TGTGCCAGCAGCCGCCCGGGACAGGGAGGAGAGACCCAGTACTTC.

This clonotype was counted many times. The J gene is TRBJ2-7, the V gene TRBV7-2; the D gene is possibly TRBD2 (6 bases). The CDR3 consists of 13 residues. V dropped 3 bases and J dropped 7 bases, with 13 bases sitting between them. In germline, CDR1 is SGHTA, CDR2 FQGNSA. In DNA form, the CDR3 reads TGTGCCAGCAGCTTGCGGGACCCCCAAGAGCAGTACTTC. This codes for CASSLRDPQEQYF.

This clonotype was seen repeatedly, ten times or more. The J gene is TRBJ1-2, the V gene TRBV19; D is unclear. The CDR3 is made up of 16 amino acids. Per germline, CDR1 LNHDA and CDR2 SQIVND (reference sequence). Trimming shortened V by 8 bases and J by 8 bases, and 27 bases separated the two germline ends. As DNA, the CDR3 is TGTGCCAGTCGCTCCGAAGCACTCGCTTTCGTGGGGGGCTACACCTTC. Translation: CASRSEALAFVGGYTF.

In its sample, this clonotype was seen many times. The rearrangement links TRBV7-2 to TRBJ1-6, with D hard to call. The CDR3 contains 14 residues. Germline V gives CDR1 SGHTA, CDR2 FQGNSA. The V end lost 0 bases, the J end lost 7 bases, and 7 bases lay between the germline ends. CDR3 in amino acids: CASSLAPGNSPLHF. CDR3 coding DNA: TGTGCCAGCAGCTTAGCCCCCGGGAATTCACCCCTCCACTTT.

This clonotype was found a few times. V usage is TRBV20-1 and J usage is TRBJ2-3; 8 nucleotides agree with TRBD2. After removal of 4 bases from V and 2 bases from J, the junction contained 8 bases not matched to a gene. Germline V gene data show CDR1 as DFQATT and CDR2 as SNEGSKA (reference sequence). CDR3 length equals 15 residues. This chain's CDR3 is CSAMTSEGFTDTQYF. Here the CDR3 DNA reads TGCAGTGCTATGACTAGCGAGGGGTTCACAGATACGCAGTATTTT.

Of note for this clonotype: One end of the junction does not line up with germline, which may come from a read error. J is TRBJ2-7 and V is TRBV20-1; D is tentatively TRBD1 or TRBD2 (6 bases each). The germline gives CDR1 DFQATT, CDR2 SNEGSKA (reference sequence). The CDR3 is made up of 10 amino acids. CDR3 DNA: TGCAGTGCTCGACGGGGGCACCTCCACTTC. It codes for CSARRGHLHF.

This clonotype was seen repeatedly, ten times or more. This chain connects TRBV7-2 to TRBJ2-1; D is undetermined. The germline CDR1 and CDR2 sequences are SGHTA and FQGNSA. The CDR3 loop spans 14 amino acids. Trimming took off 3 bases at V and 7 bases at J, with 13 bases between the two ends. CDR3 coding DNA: TGTGCCAGCAGCTTGAACACGGCAGCTAATGAGCAGTTCTTC. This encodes CASSLNTAANEQFF.

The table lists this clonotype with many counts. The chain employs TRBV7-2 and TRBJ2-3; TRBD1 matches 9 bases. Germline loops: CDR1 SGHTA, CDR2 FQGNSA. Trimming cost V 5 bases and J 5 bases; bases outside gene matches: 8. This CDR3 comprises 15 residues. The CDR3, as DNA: TGTGCCAGCAGCCGAACGACAGGGGGAGAAGATACGCAGTATTTT. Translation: CASSRTTGGEDTQYF.

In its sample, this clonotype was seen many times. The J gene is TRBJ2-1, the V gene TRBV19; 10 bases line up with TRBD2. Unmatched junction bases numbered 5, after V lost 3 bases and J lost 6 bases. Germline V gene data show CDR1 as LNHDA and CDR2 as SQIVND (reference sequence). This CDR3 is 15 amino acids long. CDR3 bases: TGTGCCAGTAGTATGGCGACTAGCGGGTCCAATGAGCAGTTCTTC. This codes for CASSMATSGSNEQFF.